Below are 15 T cell receptor beta chains sequenced from a single sample in a study of shared clonotypes between healthy human individuals. This table comes from immunoSEQ multiplex PCR, and its TCRdb copy is limited to in-frame clones, with some not included. The sample contains around 2.5 million clones, roughly 93% of which appear only once. The source material was naive CD4+ T cells from PBMCs. Stated subset: CD45RA+ positively selected. The source is a man aged 18 to 35 in good health. Some clones in this sample may be carry-over from other donors' samples.

This clone was recorded only once. The rearrangement links TRBV7-3 to TRBJ2-6; D is unresolved. The V gene lost 1 base and the J gene lost 4 bases, with 8 bases spanning the gap. Germline V gene data show CDR1 as SGHTA and CDR2 as FQGTGA. The CDR3 contains 15 residues. DNA of the CDR3: TGTGCCAGCAGCTTAAGGCCCTCCGGGGCCAACGTCCTGACTTTC. This codes for CASSLRPSGANVLTF.

The genes are TRBV28 and TRBJ2-5; perhaps TRBD2 as D (6 bases). V was shortened by 0 bases and J by 2 bases, with 10 bases between the two germline ends. There are 15 residues in the CDR3. Germline CDR1 reads MDHEN; CDR2 reads SYDVKM. The CDR3 DNA reads TGTGCCAGCAGTTTATGGACCGGGGGACAAGAGACCCAGTACTTC. It yields the protein CASSLWTGGQETQYF.

This clone was seen once. The chain joins TRBV27 to TRBJ2-1, with D unclear. The germline V gene encodes CDR1 MNHEY and CDR2 SMNVEV (reference sequence). There are 15 residues in the CDR3. Trimming took off 8 bases at V and 0 bases at J, with 14 bases between the two ends. The CDR3 DNA follows: TGTGCCAGCCAGAGGTACATCAGCTCCTACAATGAGCAGTTCTTC. Amino acid sequence: CASQRYISSYNEQFF.

V is TRBV15 and J is TRBJ2-7; D tentatively reads TRBD1 or TRBD2 (5 bases each). CDR1 is LNHNV, CDR2 YYDKDF, per germline (reference sequence). This CDR3 has 14 residues. Trimming took 3 bases from V and 6 from J, leaving 15 bases between them. In nucleotides, the CDR3 is TGTGCCACCAGCAGGGACCGAATCGGGACCGAGCAGTACTTC. It is translated as CATSRDRIGTEQYF.

This sequence joins TRBV9 and TRBJ1-1; no clear D gene. CDR1 SGDLS and CDR2 YYNGEE come from the germline V gene. This CDR3 contains 17 residues. Trimming left V 5 bases short and J 3 bases short, with 23 bases between. The chain's CDR3 is CASSEWGVAGLDTEAFF. CDR3 in DNA: TGTGCCAGCAGTGAATGGGGAGTAGCGGGTCTAGACACTGAAGCTTTCTTT.

The V and J genes are TRBV2 and TRBJ1-2; 11 positions agree with TRBD1. Per germline, CDR1 SNHLY and CDR2 FYNNEI. The CDR3 loop spans 16 amino acids. Losses at the gene ends were 3 bases for V and 4 bases for J; bases not matched to a gene: 7. The chain's CDR3 is CASSEGSGTGGYGYTF. In DNA, the CDR3 is TGTGCCAGCAGTGAGGGCTCCGGGACAGGGGGCTATGGCTACACCTTC.

The chain links TRBV11-2 to TRBJ2-7; the D is unclear. CDR1 is SGHAT and CDR2 is FQNNGV in the germline V gene. Trimming shortened V by 5 bases and J by 7 bases, and 15 bases separated the two germline ends. The CDR3 covers 13 residues. The chain's CDR3 is CASSPAHGIEQYF. CDR3 DNA sequence: TGTGCCAGCAGCCCGGCACATGGAATAGAGCAGTACTTC.

This clone appeared once. V usage is TRBV7-9 and J usage is TRBJ1-1; TRBD1 aligns across 8 bases. Germline CDR1 and CDR2: SEHNR and FQNEAQ (reference sequence). The CDR3 sequence is 15 residues long. Germline trimming cut 5 bases from V and 4 bases from J; bases unmatched to any gene: 9. CDR3 protein: CASSPRGRFGTEAFF. As DNA, the CDR3 is TGTGCCAGCAGCCCCAGGGGGCGCTTCGGCACTGAAGCTTTCTTT.

This clone was seen only once. The V call is TRBV11-2, the J call TRBJ1-3; D is uncertain. Trimming stripped 5 bases from V and 3 bases from J, with 11 bases between. Germline V gene sequence: CDR1 SGHAT, CDR2 FQNNGV. The CDR3 consists of 14 residues. The chain's CDR3 is CASSPGSFGNTIYF. The CDR3 coding sequence is TGTGCCAGCAGCCCTGGGAGCTTTGGAAACACCATATATTTT.

With regard to this clone: Other nucleotide sequences from this sample produce the same CDR3. The rearrangement uses TRBV19 and TRBJ1-5; 10 bases fit TRBD1. This CDR3 comprises 14 residues. V dropped 3 bases and J dropped 5; count of bases not matched to a gene: 1. The V gene's germline CDR1 is LNHDA and CDR2 SQIVND (reference sequence). The CDR3 DNA reads as TGTGCCAGTAGTATCGACAGGGGGCATCAGCCCCAGCATTTT. As protein: CASSIDRGHQPQHF.

The V call is TRBV7-6, the J call TRBJ2-5; TRBD2 matches at 7 bases. There are 15 residues in the CDR3. Germline V CDR1 and CDR2: SGHVS, FNYEAQ. After removal of 0 bases from V and 5 bases from J, the junction contained 6 bases not matched to a gene. CDR3 nucleotide sequence: TGTGCCAGCAGCTTAGCGGGGACTACTAAGGAGACCCAGTACTTC. Translation: CASSLAGTTKETQYF.

This chain links TRBV4-3 with TRBJ2-1; 13 bases line up with TRBD2. The CDR3 totals 17 residues. Germline lookup yields CDR1 LGHNA and CDR2 YSLEER. The trim removed 1 base at V and 2 bases at J, leaving 2 bases unmatched. Written as DNA, the CDR3 is TGCGCCAGCAGCCAAGCCACTAGCGGGAGGGCCTACAATGAGCAGTTCTTC. Its translation: CASSQATSGRAYNEQFF.

The chain couples TRBV5-1 to TRBJ2-7; TRBD1 aligns across 9 bases. The junction had 4 bases not matched to a gene; V was cut back by 0 bases and J by 6 bases. CDR1 and CDR2 (germline): SGHRS, YFSETQ. This CDR3 has 14 amino acids. The DNA of the CDR3 is TGCGCCAGCAGCTTGGGGACAGGGGAGGCCGAGCAGTACTTC. Translated: CASSLGTGEAEQYF.

The V and J genes are TRBV7-9 and TRBJ2-5; 9 bases align to TRBD2. Germline V gene lookup returns CDR1 SEHNR and CDR2 FQNEAQ (reference sequence). The CDR3 extends over 16 amino acids. The J segment lost 2 bases and the V segment lost 5 bases, leaving 9 bases of the junction unmatched. The CDR3 DNA reads TGTGCCAGCAGCAAAAGCGGGAGGTCCCTTCAAGAGACCCAGTACTTC. Its translation is CASSKSGRSLQETQYF.

This clone was observed a single time. The identical CDR3 is also encoded by other nucleotide sequences in the sample. This chain connects TRBV5-1 to TRBJ2-3, with D possibly being TRBD2 (5 bases). Trimming removed 0 bases from V and 6 bases from J, with 11 bases in between. This CDR3 has 14 residues. Germline assignment: CDR1 SGHRS and CDR2 YFSETQ. CDR3 protein: CASSLVTRTDTQYF. The CDR3 DNA sequence: TGCGCCAGCAGCTTGGTCACTAGGACCGATACGCAGTATTTT.